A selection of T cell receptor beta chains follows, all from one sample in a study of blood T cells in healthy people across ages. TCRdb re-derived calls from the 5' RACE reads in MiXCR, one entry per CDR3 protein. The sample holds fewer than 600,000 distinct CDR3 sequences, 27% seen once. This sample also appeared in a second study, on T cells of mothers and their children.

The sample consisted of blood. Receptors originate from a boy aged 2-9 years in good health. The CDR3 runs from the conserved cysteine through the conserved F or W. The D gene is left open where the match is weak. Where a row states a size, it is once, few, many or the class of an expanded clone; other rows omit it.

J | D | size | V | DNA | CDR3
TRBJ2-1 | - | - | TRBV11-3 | TGTGCCAGCAGCCCGTATGACGGAAATGGGCAGTTCTTC | CASSPYDGNGQFF
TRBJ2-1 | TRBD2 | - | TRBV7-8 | TGTGCCAGCAGCTTGGCCCGGGTAGCGGGAGCCCATGAGCAGTTCTTC | CASSLARVAGAHEQFF
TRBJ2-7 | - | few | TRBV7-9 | TGTGCCAGCAGCTCGACTCGCGCGGGGACCTACGAGCAGTACTTC | CASSSTRAGTYEQYF
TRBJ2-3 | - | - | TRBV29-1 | TGCAGCGTTGAATTAGGGGAACAGGGAATGGCGGATACGCAGTATTTT | CSVELGEQGMADTQYF
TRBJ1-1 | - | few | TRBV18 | TGTGCCAGCTCACCTGCAGTGTTAAACACTGAAGCTTTCTTT | CASSPAVLNTEAFF
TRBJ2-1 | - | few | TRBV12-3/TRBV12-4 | TGTGCCAGCAGTTTGGCCCCCTCCTACAATGAGCAGTTCTTC | CASSLAPSYNEQFF
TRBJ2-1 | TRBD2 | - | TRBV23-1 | TGCGCCACCCCCCGAAAGGGGCGGGAGTGGTGTGATGAGCAGTTCTTC | CATPRKGREWCDEQFF
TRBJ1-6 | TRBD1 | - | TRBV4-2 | TGTGCCAGCAGGTTGACAGGGGGCAGTGATTCACCCCTCCACTTT | CASRLTGGSDSPLHF
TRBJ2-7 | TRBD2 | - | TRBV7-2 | TGTGCCAGCAGCTTAGGCCAGCCGGGACTAGCGGGAGGTTCCTACGAGCAGTACTTC | CASSLGQPGLAGGSYEQYF
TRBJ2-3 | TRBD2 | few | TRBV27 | TGTGCCAGCAGTTTCGGGACTAGCAGGAGGACAGATACGCAGTATTTT | CASSFGTSRRTDTQYF
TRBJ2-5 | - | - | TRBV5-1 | TGCGCCAGCAGCTATCGGGGTGGCCAAGAGACCCAGTACTTC | CASSYRGGQETQYF
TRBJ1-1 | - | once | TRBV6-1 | TGTGCCAGCAGTGAAACTTCTGAAGCTTTCTTT | CASSETSEAFF
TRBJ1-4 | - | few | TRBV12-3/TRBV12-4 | TGTGCCAGCAGTTTAGGGGGGTATAGACTGTTTTTT | CASSLGGYRLFF
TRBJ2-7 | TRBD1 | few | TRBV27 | TGTGCCGGCAGTCCCGGGACAGGGGCCTACGAGCAGTACTTC | CAGSPGTGAYEQYF
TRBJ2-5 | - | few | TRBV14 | TGTGCCAGCAGCCAAGGGGCCTTCAGGGGCCAAGAGACCCAGTACTTC | CASSQGAFRGQETQYF
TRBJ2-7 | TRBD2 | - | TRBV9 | TGTGCCAGCAGCAAGGGGCGGGGGGACTCCTACGAGCAGTACTTC | CASSKGRGDSYEQYF
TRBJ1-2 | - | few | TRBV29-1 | TGCAGCGTTGAAGTAATGGAGTCCTCGGACGGCTACACCTTC | CSVEVMESSDGYTF
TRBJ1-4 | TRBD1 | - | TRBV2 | TGTGCCACCCAGGGACAGCGCAATGAAAAACTGTTTTTT | CATQGQRNEKLFF
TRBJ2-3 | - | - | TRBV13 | TGTGCCAGCAGCTTCTTACGACAAGGGAGGTCCCAGGGGACGCAGTATTTT | CASSFLRQGRSQGTQYF
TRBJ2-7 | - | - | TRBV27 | TGTGCCAGCACCACCCTGGAGGGCACTTCCTACGAGCAGTACTTC | CASTTLEGTSYEQYF
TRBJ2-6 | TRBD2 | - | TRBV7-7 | TGTGCTAGCGGGGTTCCTGGGGCCAACGTCCTGACTTTC | CASGVPGANVLTF
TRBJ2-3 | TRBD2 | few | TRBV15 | TGTGCCACCAGGGGACTAGCAGGCACAGATACGCAGTATTTT | CATRGLAGTDTQYF
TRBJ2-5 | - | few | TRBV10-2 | TGCGCCAGCAGTGATCAGGGGACCCAGTACTTC | CASSDQGTQYF
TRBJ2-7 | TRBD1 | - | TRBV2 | TGTGCCAGCATAGAAGGGGCAGGGGGCGAGCAGTACTTC | CASIEGAGGEQYF
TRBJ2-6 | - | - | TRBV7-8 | TGTGCCAGCAGCTCAGACAGGACTGGGGCCAACGTCCTGACTTTC | CASSSDRTGANVLTF
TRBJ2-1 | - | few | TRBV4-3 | TGCGCCAGCAGCCTCCTAGGGGACGGACGGCGGGGCAATGAGCAGTTCTTC | CASSLLGDGRRGNEQFF
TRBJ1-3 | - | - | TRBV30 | TGTGCCCAAAGGGGGTTCTGGAAAAACACCATATATTTT | CAQRGFWKNTIYF
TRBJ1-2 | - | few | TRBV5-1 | TGCGCCAGCAGCTTGGGCAGTGGTAATGGCTACACCTTC | CASSLGSGNGYTF
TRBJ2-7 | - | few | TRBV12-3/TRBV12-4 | TGTGCCAGCAGCCCGACCACAACCTACGAGCAGTACTTC | CASSPTTTYEQYF
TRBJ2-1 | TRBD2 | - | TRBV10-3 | TGTGCCACTCGGGCTGCGGGGGACAATGAGCAGTTCTTC | CATRAAGDNEQFF
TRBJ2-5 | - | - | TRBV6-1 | TGTGCCAGCAGTGAAGCGGCGACCCAGTACTTC | CASSEAATQYF
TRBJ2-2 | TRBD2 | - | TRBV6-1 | TGTGCCAGCAGTGGACTAGCGGGAGGGCCCTCGAACACCGGGGAGCTGTTTTTT | CASSGLAGGPSNTGELFF
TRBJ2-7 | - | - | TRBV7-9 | TGTGCCAGCAGCTTACCGGCCTTATCGTACGAGCAGTACTTC | CASSLPALSYEQYF
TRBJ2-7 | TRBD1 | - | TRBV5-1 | TGCGCCAGCAGATGGACAGGGACGACCTACGAGCAGTACTTC | CASRWTGTTYEQYF
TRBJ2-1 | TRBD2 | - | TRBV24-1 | TGTGCCACCAGTGATAGGCAGCGGGGGGACAATGAGCAGTTCTTC | CATSDRQRGDNEQFF
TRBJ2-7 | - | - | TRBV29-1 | TGCAGCGTTGAAGTTCCGGAGGGTCCTTACGAGCAGTACTTC | CSVEVPEGPYEQYF
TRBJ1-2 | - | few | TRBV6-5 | TGTGCCAGCAGTTACCGCTGGGAGGGAGGCTACACCTTC | CASSYRWEGGYTF
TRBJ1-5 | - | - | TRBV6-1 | TGTGCCAGCACTACGGCAGGTGAAGCTCAGCCCCAGCATTTT | CASTTAGEAQPQHF
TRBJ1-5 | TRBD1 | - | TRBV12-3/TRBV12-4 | TGTGCCAGCACGTCGACAGGGGGACCTCAGCCCCAGCATTTT | CASTSTGGPQPQHF
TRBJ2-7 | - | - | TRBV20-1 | TGCAGTGCCATGACAGACCAATATTACGAGCAGTACTTC | CSAMTDQYYEQYF